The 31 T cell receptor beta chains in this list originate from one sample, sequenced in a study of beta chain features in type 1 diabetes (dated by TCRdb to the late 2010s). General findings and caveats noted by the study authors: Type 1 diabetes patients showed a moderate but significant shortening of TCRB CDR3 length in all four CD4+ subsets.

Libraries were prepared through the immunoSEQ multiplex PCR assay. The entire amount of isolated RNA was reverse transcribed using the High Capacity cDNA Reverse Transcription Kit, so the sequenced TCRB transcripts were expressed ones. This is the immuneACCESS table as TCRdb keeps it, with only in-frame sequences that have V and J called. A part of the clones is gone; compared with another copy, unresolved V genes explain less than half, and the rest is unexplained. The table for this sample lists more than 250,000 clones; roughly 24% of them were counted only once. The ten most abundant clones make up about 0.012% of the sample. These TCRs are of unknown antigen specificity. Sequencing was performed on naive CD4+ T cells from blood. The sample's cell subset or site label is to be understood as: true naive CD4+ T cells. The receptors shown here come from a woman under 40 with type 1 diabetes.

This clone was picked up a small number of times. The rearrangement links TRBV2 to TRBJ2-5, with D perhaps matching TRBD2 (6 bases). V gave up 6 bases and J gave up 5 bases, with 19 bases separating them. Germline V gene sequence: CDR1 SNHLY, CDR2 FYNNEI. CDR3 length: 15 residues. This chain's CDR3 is CASSLYGLTLETQYF. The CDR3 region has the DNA TGTGCCAGCAGCTTGTACGGACTAACTTTGGAGACCCAGTACTTC.

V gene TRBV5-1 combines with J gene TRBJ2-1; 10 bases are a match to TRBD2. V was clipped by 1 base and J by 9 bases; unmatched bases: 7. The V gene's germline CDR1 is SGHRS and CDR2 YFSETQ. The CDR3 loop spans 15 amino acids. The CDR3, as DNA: TGCGCCAGCAGCTTGTCCCTAGCGGGAGACACTGAGCAGTTCTTC. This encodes CASSLSLAGDTEQFF. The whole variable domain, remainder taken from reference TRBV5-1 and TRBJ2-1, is KAGVTQTPRYLIKTRGQQVTLSCSPISGHRSVSWYQQTPGQGLQFLFEYFSETQRNKGNFPGRFSGRQFSNSRSEMNVSTLELGDSALYLCASSLSLAGDTEQFFGPGTRLTVL.

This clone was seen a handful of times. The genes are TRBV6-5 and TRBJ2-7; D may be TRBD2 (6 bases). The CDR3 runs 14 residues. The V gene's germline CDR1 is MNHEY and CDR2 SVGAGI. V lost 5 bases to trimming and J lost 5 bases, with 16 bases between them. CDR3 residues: CASSRREYSNEQYF. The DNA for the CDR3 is TGTGCCAGCAGTCGACGGGAGTATTCGAACGAGCAGTACTTC.

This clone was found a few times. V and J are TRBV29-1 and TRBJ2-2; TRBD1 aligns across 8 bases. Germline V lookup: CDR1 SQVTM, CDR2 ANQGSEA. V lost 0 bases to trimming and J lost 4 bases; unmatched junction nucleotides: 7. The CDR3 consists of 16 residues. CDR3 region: CSVEDQATGGTGELFF. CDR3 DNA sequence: TGCAGCGTTGAAGATCAAGCAACAGGGGGCACCGGGGAGCTGTTTTTT.

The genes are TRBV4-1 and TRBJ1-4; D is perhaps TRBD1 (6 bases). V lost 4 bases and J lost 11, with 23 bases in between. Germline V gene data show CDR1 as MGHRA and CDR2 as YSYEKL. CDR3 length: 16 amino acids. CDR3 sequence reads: CASSPSPGTSDGKLFF. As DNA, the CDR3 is TGCGCCAGCAGCCCGTCTCCCGGGACAAGCGACGGGAAACTGTTTTTT.

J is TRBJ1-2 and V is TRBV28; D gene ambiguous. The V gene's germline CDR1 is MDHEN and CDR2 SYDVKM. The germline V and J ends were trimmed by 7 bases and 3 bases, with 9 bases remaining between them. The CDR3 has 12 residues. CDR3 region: CASTNFYYGYTF. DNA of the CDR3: TGTGCCAGCACGAACTTCTACTATGGCTACACCTTC.

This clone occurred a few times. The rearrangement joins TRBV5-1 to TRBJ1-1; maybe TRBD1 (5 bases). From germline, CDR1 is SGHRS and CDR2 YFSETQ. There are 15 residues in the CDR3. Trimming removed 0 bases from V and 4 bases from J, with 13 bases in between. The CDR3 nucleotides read TGCGCCAGCAGCTTGGCCTCGGGCGGGGGCACTGAAGCTTTCTTT. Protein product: CASSLASGGGTEAFF.

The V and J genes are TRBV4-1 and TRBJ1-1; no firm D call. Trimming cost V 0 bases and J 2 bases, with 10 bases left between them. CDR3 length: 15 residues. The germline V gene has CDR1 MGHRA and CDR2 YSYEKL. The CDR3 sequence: CASSQDPRGNTEAFF. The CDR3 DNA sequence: TGCGCCAGCAGCCAAGATCCTCGGGGTAACACTGAAGCTTTCTTT.

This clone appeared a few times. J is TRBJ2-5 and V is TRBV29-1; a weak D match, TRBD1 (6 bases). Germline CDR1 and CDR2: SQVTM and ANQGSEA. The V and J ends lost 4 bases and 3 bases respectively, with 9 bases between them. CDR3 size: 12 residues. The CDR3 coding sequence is TGCAGCGTTGGGGACATGGAAGAGACCCAGTACTTC. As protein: CSVGDMEETQYF.

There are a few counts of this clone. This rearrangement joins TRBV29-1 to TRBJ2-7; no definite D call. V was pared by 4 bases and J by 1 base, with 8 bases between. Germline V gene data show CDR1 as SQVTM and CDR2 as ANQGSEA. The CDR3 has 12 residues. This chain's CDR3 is CSVGWRSYEQYF. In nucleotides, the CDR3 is TGCAGCGTTGGTTGGAGATCCTACGAGCAGTACTTC.

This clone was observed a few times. CDR3 loop: CASSVAGEAGELFF. The CDR3 nucleotides are TGTGCCAGCAGCGTAGCGGGAGAGGCCGGGGAGCTGTTTTTT. The rearrangement links TRBV9 to TRBJ2-2; weak D call: TRBD2 (6 bases). Deletions cut 0 bases from V and 6 bases from J, with 9 bases between. The V gene's germline CDR1 is SGDLS and CDR2 YYNGEE. CDR3 size: 14 residues.

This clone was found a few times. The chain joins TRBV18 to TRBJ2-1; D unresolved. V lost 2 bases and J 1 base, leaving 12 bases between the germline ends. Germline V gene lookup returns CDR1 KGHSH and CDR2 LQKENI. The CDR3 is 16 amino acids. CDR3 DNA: TGTGCCAGCTCACCATCCTTAGTCGGTTCCTACAATGAGCAGTTCTTC. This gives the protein CASSPSLVGSYNEQFF.

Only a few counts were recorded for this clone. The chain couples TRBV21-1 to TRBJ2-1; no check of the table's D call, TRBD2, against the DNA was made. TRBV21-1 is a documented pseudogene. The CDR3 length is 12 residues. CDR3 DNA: TGTGCCAGCAGCAAAGCTAGAATTGGGCAGTTCTTC. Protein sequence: CASSKARIGQFF.

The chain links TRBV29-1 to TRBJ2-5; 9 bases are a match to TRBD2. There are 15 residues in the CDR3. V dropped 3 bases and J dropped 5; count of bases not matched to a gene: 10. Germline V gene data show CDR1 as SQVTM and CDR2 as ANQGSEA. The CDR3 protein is CSVEVVAGVGETQYF. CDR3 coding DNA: TGCAGCGTTGAGGTGGTAGCGGGAGTCGGGGAGACCCAGTACTTC.

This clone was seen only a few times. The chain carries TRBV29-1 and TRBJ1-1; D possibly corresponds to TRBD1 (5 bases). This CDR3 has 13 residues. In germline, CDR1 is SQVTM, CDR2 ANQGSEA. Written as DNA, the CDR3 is TGCAGTGGGGCTGGGCTCTCCGACACTGAAGCTTTCTTT. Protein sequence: CSGAGLSDTEAFF.

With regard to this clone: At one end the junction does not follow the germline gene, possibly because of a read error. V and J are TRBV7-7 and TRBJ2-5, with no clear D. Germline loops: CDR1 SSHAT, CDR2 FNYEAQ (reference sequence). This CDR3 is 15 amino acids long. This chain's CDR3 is CASSRMIGAQETQYF. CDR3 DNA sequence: TGTGCTAGCAGCCGAATGATCGGAGCACAAGAGACCCAGTACTTC.

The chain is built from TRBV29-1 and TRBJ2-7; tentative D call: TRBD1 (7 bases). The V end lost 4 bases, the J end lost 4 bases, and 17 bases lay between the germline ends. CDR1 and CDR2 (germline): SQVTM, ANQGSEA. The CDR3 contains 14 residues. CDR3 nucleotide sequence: TGCAGCGTTGCGCCTGGACAGGCGGGGTACGAGCAGTACTTC. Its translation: CSVAPGQAGYEQYF.

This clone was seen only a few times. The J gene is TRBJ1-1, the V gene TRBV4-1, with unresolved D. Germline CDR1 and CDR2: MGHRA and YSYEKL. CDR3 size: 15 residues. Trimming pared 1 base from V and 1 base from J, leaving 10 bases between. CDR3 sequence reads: CASSQGYSRNTEAFF. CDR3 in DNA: TGCGCCAGCAGCCAAGGGTACTCTCGGAACACTGAAGCTTTCTTT.

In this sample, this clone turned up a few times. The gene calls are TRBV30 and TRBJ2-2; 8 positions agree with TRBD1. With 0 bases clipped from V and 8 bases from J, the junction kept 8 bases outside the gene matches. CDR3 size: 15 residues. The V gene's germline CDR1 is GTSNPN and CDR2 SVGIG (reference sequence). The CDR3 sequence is CAWSVGTGVSGELFF. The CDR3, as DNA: TGTGCCTGGAGTGTAGGGACAGGAGTGAGTGGGGAGCTGTTTTTT.

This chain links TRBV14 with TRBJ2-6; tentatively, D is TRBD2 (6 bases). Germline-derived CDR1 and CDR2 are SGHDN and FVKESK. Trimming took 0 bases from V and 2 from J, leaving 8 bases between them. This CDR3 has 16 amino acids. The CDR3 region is CASSQDSGAGANVLTF. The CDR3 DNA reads TGTGCCAGCAGCCAAGATTCGGGGGCTGGGGCCAACGTCCTGACTTTC.

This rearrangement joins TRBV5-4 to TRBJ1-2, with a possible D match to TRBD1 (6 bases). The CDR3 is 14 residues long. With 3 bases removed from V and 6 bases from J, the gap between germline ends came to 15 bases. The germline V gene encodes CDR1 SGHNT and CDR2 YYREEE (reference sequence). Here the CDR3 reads CASSSPDRGHGYTF. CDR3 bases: TGTGCCAGCAGCTCTCCGGACAGAGGCCATGGCTACACCTTC.

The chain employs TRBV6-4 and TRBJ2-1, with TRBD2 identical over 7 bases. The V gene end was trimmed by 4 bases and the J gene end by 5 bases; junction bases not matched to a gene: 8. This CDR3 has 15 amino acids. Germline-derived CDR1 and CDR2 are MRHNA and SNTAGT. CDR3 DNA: TGTGCCAGCAGTGTCTGGGCGGGAGTGAACAATGAGCAGTTCTTC. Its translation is CASSVWAGVNNEQFF.

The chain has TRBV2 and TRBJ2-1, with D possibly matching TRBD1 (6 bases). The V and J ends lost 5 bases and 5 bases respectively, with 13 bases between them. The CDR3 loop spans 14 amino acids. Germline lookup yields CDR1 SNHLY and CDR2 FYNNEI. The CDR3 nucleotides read TGTGCCAGCAGTTACAGGGTAGGCAACAATGAGCAGTTCTTC. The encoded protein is CASSYRVGNNEQFF.

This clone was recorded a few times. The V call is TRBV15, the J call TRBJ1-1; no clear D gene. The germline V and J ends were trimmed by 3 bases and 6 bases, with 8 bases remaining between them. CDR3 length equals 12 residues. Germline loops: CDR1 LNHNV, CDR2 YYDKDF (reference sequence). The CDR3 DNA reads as TGTGCCACCAGCAGCGTAGACTCTGAAGCTTTCTTT. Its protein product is CATSSVDSEAFF.

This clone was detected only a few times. Here the CDR3 reads CASSENRGSYEQYF. CDR3 bases: TGTGCCAGCAGTGAGAACAGGGGGTCCTACGAGCAGTACTTC. The V and J genes are TRBV6-4 and TRBJ2-7; TRBD1 agrees at 8 bases. The trim removed 3 bases at V and 1 base at J, leaving 2 bases unmatched. Germline values: CDR1 MRHNA, CDR2 SNTAGT. The CDR3 is 14 residues long.

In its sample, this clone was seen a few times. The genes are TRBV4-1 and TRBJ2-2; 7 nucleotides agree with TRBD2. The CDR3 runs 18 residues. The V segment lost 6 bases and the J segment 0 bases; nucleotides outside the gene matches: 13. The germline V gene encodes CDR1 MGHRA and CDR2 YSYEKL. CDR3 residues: CASSRTAILAANTGELFF. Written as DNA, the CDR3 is TGCGCCAGCAGTCGCACGGCCATCCTAGCGGCGAACACCGGGGAGCTGTTTTTT.

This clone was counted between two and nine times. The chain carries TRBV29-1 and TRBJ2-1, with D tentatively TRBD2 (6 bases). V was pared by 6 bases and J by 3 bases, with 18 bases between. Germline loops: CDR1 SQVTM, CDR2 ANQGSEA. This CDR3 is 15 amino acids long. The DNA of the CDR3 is TGCAGCGTCGTGCTGGGGAGGTTTTTCTACAATGAGCAGTTCTTC. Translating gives CSVVLGRFFYNEQFF.

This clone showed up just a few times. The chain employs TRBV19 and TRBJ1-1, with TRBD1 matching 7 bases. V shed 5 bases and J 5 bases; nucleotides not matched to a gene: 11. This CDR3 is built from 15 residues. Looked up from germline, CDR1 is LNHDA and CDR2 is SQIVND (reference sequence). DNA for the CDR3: TGTGCCAGTAGTCTCCAATTGACAGGGAGGACTGAAGCTTTCTTT. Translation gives CASSLQLTGRTEAFF.

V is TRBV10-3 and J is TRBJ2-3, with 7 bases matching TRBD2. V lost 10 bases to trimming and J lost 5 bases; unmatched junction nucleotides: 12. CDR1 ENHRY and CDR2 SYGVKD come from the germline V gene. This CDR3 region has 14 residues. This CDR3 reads CATGKAGKGDTQYF. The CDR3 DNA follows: TGTGCCACCGGGAAAGCGGGAAAGGGAGATACGCAGTATTTT.

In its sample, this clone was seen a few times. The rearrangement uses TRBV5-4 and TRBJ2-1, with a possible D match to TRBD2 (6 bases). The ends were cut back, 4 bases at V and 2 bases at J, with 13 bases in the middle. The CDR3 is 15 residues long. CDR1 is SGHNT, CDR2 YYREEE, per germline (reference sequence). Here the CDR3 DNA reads TGTGCCAGCAGCCTCTGGGGGGAAGCCTACAATGAGCAGTTCTTC. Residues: CASSLWGEAYNEQFF.

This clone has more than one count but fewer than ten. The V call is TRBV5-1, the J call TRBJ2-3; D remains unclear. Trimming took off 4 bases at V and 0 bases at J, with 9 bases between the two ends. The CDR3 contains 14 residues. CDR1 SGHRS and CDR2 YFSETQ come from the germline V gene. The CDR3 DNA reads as TGCGCCAGCAGCCACGGTGAGAGCACAGATACGCAGTATTTT. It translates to CASSHGESTDTQYF.